These 13 T cell receptor beta chains came from one sample sequenced in a study of identifying expanded T cells in peripheral blood. The method was immunoSEQ multiplex PCR; TCRdb's version includes in-frame clones alone and lacks a portion of them. The sample has more than 75,000 clones; 88% are singletons. The sample taken for sequencing was blood. These receptors came from a person aged 18 to 75 in good health.

The chain employs TRBV4-3 and TRBJ2-1; either TRBD1 or TRBD2 may fit D (5 bases each). Trimming left V 0 bases short and J 0 bases short, with 15 bases between. Looked up from germline, CDR1 is LGHNA and CDR2 is YSLEER. The CDR3 length is 18 residues. CDR3: CASSQDRDGPSSYNEQFF. As DNA, the CDR3 is TGCGCCAGCAGCCAAGACCGGGACGGACCTAGCTCCTACAATGAGCAGTTCTTC.

The gene calls are TRBV7-6 and TRBJ2-7; 16 bases align to TRBD2. J was trimmed by 4 bases and V by 5 bases; bases with no gene match: 11. Germline V gene lookup returns CDR1 SGHVS and CDR2 FNYEAQ. The CDR3 totals 18 residues. This chain's CDR3 is CASSPSGTSGGAIYEQYF. The CDR3 coding sequence is TGTGCCAGCAGCCCCTCCGGGACTAGCGGGGGGGCTATTTACGAGCAGTACTTC.

The rearrangement links TRBV30 to TRBJ2-1; the match to TRBD2 covers 7 bases. In germline, CDR1 is GTSNPN, CDR2 SVGIG (reference sequence). The CDR3 contains 12 residues. Trimming took 3 bases from V and 4 from J; bases not matched to a gene: 0. CDR3: CAWSGGYNEQFF. In nucleotides, the CDR3 is TGTGCCTGGAGCGGGGGGTACAATGAGCAGTTCTTC. Complete variable domain (other parts from reference TRBV30 and TRBJ2-1): SQTIHQWPATLVQPVGSPLSLECTVEGTSNPNLYWYRQAAGRGLQLLFYSVGIGQISSEVPQNLSASRPQDRQFILSSKKLLLSDSGFYLCAWSGGYNEQFFGPGTRLTVL.

The chain links TRBV9 to TRBJ2-1; the match to TRBD2 covers 11 bases. This CDR3 is built from 16 residues. V lost 2 bases to trimming and J lost 8 bases; unmatched junction nucleotides: 9. From germline, CDR1 is SGDLS and CDR2 YYNGEE. In nucleotides, the CDR3 is TGTGCCAGCAGCGTCGTACTAGCGGGAGACTTTGATGAGCAGTTCTTC. Its protein is CASSVVLAGDFDEQFF.

This clone was detected only once. This rearrangement joins TRBV6-1 to TRBJ2-1; 9 bases are a match to TRBD2. Germline CDR1 MNHNS, CDR2 SASEGT. Unmatched junction bases numbered 8, after V lost 4 bases and J lost 4 bases. The CDR3 is made up of 16 amino acids. The CDR3 DNA sequence: TGTGCCAGCAGTGGCACCGGGACTAGCAGATACAATGAGCAGTTCTTC. Its translation: CASSGTGTSRYNEQFF.

V gene TRBV9 combines with J gene TRBJ2-3, with 9 bases that match TRBD2. Germline lookup yields CDR1 SGDLS and CDR2 YYNGEE. J was trimmed by 3 bases and V by 3 bases; bases with no gene match: 5. This CDR3 has 15 residues. The CDR3 sequence is CASSGSGGRTDTQYF. CDR3 coding DNA: TGTGCCAGCAGCGGTAGCGGGGGAAGGACAGATACGCAGTATTTT.

V usage is TRBV18 and J usage is TRBJ2-1, with 12 nucleotides matching TRBD2. The CDR3 is made up of 17 amino acids. Per germline, CDR1 KGHSH and CDR2 LQKENI. With 0 bases clipped from V and 9 bases from J, the junction kept 9 bases outside the gene matches. The CDR3 region has the DNA TGTGCCAGCTCACCACCCGGACTAGCGGGGATACCGGGTGAGCAGTTCTTC. Protein sequence: CASSPPGLAGIPGEQFF.

The chain carries TRBV9 and TRBJ1-2, with TRBD1 identical over 10 bases. V was pared by 4 bases and J by 4 bases, with 4 bases of the junction left unmatched. This CDR3 has 14 amino acids. Germline loops: CDR1 SGDLS, CDR2 YYNGEE. In DNA form, the CDR3 reads TGTGCCAGCAGCCAGACAGGGGGCCTCTATGGCTACACCTTC. Translating gives CASSQTGGLYGYTF.

The rearrangement uses TRBV7-9 and TRBJ1-4; D is ambiguous. Trimming removed 2 bases at V and 6 bases at J, with 4 bases between. The CDR3 runs to 12 residues. The germline gives CDR1 SEHNR, CDR2 FQNEAQ (reference sequence). The CDR3 region is CASSLSYEKLFF. Here the CDR3 DNA reads TGTGCCAGCAGCTTATCTTATGAAAAACTGTTTTTT.

The V gene is TRBV28, the J gene TRBJ2-6; a weak D match, TRBD1 (6 bases). The V end lost 5 bases, the J end lost 4 bases, and 15 bases lay between the germline ends. This CDR3 spans 16 amino acids. Germline CDR1 and CDR2: MDHEN and SYDVKM. The chain's CDR3 is CASSLLTGNGANVLTF. CDR3 coding DNA: TGTGCCAGCAGTCTCCTAACAGGGAACGGGGCCAACGTCCTGACTTTC.

This chain links TRBV7-9 with TRBJ2-3; possibly TRBD1 for D (5 bases). Germline lookup yields CDR1 SEHNR and CDR2 FQNEAQ (reference sequence). The CDR3 totals 13 residues. Trimming removed 4 bases from V and 10 bases from J, with 15 bases in between. The CDR3, as DNA: TGTGCCAGCAGCTGGGGCGCAGCATCGGCGCAGTATTTT. It codes for CASSWGAASAQYF. Full variable domain (rest looked up from reference TRBV7-9 and TRBJ2-3): DTGVSQNPRHKITKRGQNVTFRCDPISEHNRLYWYRQTLGQGPEFLTYFQNEAQLEKSRLLSDRFSAERPKGSFSTLEIQRTEQGDSAMYLCASSWGAASAQYFGPGTRLTVL.

The rearrangement joins TRBV28 to TRBJ2-7; D not resolved. V was shortened by 3 bases and J by 6 bases, with 18 bases between the two germline ends. CDR1 MDHEN and CDR2 SYDVKM come from the germline V gene. CDR3 length: 15 residues. The CDR3 bases are TGTGCCAGCAGTTTGTCCCGGGTACTCCTAGTCGAGCAGTACTTC. It codes for CASSLSRVLLVEQYF.

This clone appeared once. The rearrangement joins TRBV5-4 to TRBJ2-1; D is ambiguous. Looked up from germline, CDR1 is SGHNT and CDR2 is YYREEE (reference sequence). V dropped 10 bases and J dropped 4 bases, with 15 bases sitting between them. The CDR3 is 13 amino acids. The CDR3 spells CAYLTDAYNEQFF. In DNA, the CDR3 is TGTGCCTACCTTACAGACGCTTACAATGAGCAGTTCTTC.